This entry features one T cell receptor beta chain sequence. CDR1 and CDR2 from the germline V gene are MNHEY and SMNVEV (reference sequence). V dropped 2 bases and J dropped 6; count of bases not matched to a gene: 7. The CDR3 length is 15 residues. This sample stems from a study of blood T cell repertoires in COVID-19. For the study at large: Some COVID-19 samples were acute and others convalescent; all came from the United States, Italy and Spain. T cells, B-cell-depleted T cells, or PBMCs provided the cDNA or gDNA that served as material.

In the study's own analysis: For nucleated cells, counts were estimated from reference gene primer amplification. Repertoires were generated with immunoSEQ multiplex PCR, while TCRdb's copy carries only in-frame clones and drops some. D and trimming were read from the DNA, whereas the V and J calls and clone size are those reported in that table. The sample lists about 260,000 clones; around 82% were seen once. V and J are TRBV27 and TRBJ2-3, with TRBD2 identical over 8 bases. This clonotype was sampled from a woman in her 50s who had recovered from COVID-19. The sample taken for sequencing was peripheral blood. CDR3 residues: CASSLGLARVDTQYF. CDR3 sequence (DNA): TGTGCCAGCAGTTTAGGACTAGCAAGGGTGGATACGCAGTATTTT.